A selection of T cell receptor beta chains follows, all from one sample in a study of T cells expressing NK-cell markers. TCRdb re-called the 5' RACE reads, yielding one record per CDR3 amino acid sequence without DNA. This sample's table reports a few hundred thousand distinct CDR3 sequences. The sequenced sample was blood T cells: a sorted CD56 or NKG2C T cell subset, CD4+ or CD8+ T cells, or bulk PBMC T cells (not recorded which). The receptors here all came from a man younger than 35 in good health. Both conserved end residues are part of each CDR3.

V	J	CDR3
TRBV25-1	TRBJ1-1	CASSDPGLNTEAFF
TRBV6-2/TRBV6-3	TRBJ2-2	CASRRSSGSSTGELFF
TRBV5-5	TRBJ1-2	CASSSTGAVNYGYTF
TRBV29-1	TRBJ2-2	CSVVGAGNTGELFF
TRBV27	TRBJ2-4	CASSFQGWGNIQYF
TRBV6-1	TRBJ2-7	CASSTRDRGGEQYF
TRBV28	TRBJ2-6	CASSLYSFSGANVLTF
TRBV7-2	TRBJ2-5	CASSFLGTSMKTQYF
TRBV5-1	TRBJ2-1	CASRLAVRYEQFF
TRBV3-1	TRBJ2-7	CASSQGGGLSYEQYF
TRBV20-1	TRBJ2-3	CSARDSFKDTQYF
TRBV29-1	TRBJ2-1	CSVEDWDTSGRPNYNEQFF
TRBV3-1	TRBJ2-7	CASRQGSYEQYF
TRBV30	TRBJ2-3	CACDRVFSTDTQYF
TRBV6-5	TRBJ1-2	CASTDGIYGYTF
TRBV6-2/TRBV6-3	TRBJ2-4	CASSTGVWDIQYF
TRBV28	TRBJ2-6	CASNLAGGPGANVLTF
TRBV5-4	TRBJ2-1	CASSRSGGLSYNEQFF
TRBV6-2/TRBV6-3	TRBJ2-2	CASSSNIAWELFF
TRBV14	TRBJ2-7	CASSQGTGRDTYEQYF
TRBV19	TRBJ2-5	CASSIGLAGETQYF
TRBV29-1	TRBJ2-1	CSGERGGRFNEQFF
TRBV28	TRBJ1-3	CASSFLGEGENTIYF
TRBV3-1	TRBJ2-3	CASSQGEGTDTQYF
TRBV28	TRBJ2-7	CASSQTRTGPLKNEQYF
TRBV29-1	TRBJ2-7	CSVARGTGNEQYF
TRBV13	TRBJ1-1	CASSSDTQNTEAFF
TRBV5-1	TRBJ2-1	CASSRDRSPSGQFF
TRBV5-1	TRBJ2-1	CASSRTSGIQNEQFF
TRBV12-3/TRBV12-4	TRBJ2-3	CASSLFGGRQYF
TRBV10-3	TRBJ1-2	CATRGVSANYGYTF
TRBV24-1	TRBJ1-1	CATSDAGQGEAFF
TRBV6-5	TRBJ2-7	CASSYSTGGAHEQYF
TRBV6-2/TRBV6-3	TRBJ2-3	CASSQKIDTQYF
TRBV20-1	TRBJ2-3	CSATLRGASSTDTQYF
TRBV3-1	TRBJ2-2	CASSPFNRGGTGELFF
TRBV21-1	TRBJ2-1	CASNTSGRGDNEQFF
TRBV12-2	TRBJ1-2	CASRFDAGMRYTF
TRBV29-1	TRBJ2-3	CSVGRGFGDTQYF
TRBV5-1	TRBJ2-3	CASSLTGGPGDTQYF
TRBV29-1	TRBJ2-4	CSVAILRESGLGIQYF
TRBV20-1	TRBJ2-7	CSASRSGYEQYF
TRBV12-3/TRBV12-4	TRBJ2-7	CASSSSGGAGAEQYF
TRBV20-1	TRBJ1-1	CSARIRMNTEAFF
TRBV7-8	TRBJ2-3	CASSSFLDTQYF
TRBV9	TRBJ1-1	CASSPRDRDSGAFF
TRBV6-1	TRBJ2-2	CASNWRSGTGELFF
TRBV5-5	TRBJ1-4	CASSLFEEKLFF